These 9 T cell receptor beta chains share one sample of origin, sequenced in a study of blood T cell repertoires in COVID-19. Sequenced by immunoSEQ multiplex PCR; TCRdb stores in-frame clones only, minus some. The sample includes some 300,000 clones, roughly 87% of them seen just once. The sequencing input was PBMCs or T cells enriched from blood (not recorded which). The source of these receptors is a woman aged 25 to 45 who had recovered from COVID-19.

The chain carries TRBV5-5 and TRBJ2-7; 9 bases are a match to TRBD1. Losses at the gene ends were 0 bases for V and 5 bases for J; bases not matched to a gene: 6. The CDR3 loop spans 15 amino acids. Germline V gene lookup returns CDR1 SGHKS and CDR2 YYEKEE (reference sequence). In DNA, the CDR3 is TGTGCCAGCAGCTTGGGGGGGACAGGGCTCAACGAGCAGTACTTC. It codes for CASSLGGTGLNEQYF. The whole variable domain, filled in from reference TRBV5-5 and TRBJ2-7, reads DAGVTQSPTHLIKTRGQQVTLRCSPISGHKSVSWYQQVLGQGPQFIFQYYEKEERGRGNFPDRFSARQFPNYSSELNVNALLLGDSALYLCASSLGGTGLNEQYFGPGTRLTVT.

The rearrangement joins TRBV10-2 to TRBJ1-2; 9 bases align to TRBD1. Germline trimming cut 6 bases from V and 8 bases from J; bases unmatched to any gene: 4. Germline V gene data show CDR1 as WSHSY and CDR2 as SAAADI. The CDR3 contains 12 residues. CDR3 DNA: TGCGCCAGCAGCGGGGGACAGGGAGGCTACACCTTC. This sequence encodes CASSGGQGGYTF.

The V gene is TRBV10-3, the J gene TRBJ2-5; D may be TRBD2 (5 bases). The ends were cut back, 3 bases at V and 0 bases at J, with 11 bases in the middle. This CDR3 has 15 amino acids. Germline CDR1 and CDR2: ENHRY and SYGVKD. CDR3 in amino acids: CAISDPAVDQETQYF. CDR3 in DNA: TGTGCCATCAGTGATCCAGCGGTAGACCAAGAGACCCAGTACTTC.

The chain has TRBV7-2 and TRBJ1-6; 9 bases map to TRBD1. The ends lost 2 bases at V and 2 bases at J; junction bases unmatched: 10. There are 19 residues in the CDR3. The germline gives CDR1 SGHTA, CDR2 FQGNSA. CDR3 protein: CASSLFGTGSGAYNSPLHF. In DNA form, the CDR3 reads TGTGCCAGCAGCTTATTTGGGACAGGGTCCGGTGCCTATAATTCACCCCTCCACTTT.

This clone is a singleton in its sample. The chain uses TRBV19 and TRBJ2-5, with 9 bases fitting TRBD1. After removal of 4 bases from V and 5 bases from J, the junction contained 5 bases not matched to a gene. The V gene's germline CDR1 is LNHDA and CDR2 SQIVND (reference sequence). CDR3 length: 14 amino acids. The CDR3 reads CASSTRQGVETQYF. The CDR3 region has the DNA TGTGCCAGTAGTACTCGACAGGGGGTGGAGACCCAGTACTTC.

The chain recombines TRBV7-9 with TRBJ1-4; 7 nucleotides match TRBD1. CDR3 length: 15 amino acids. V lost 5 bases to trimming and J lost 10 bases; unmatched junction nucleotides: 13. Germline CDR1 reads SEHNR; CDR2 reads FQNEAQ (reference sequence). This CDR3 is CASSRTGQSAGKLFF. CDR3 nucleotide sequence: TGTGCCAGCAGCCGCACGGGACAGTCGGCCGGAAAACTGTTTTTT.

The chain employs TRBV28 and TRBJ1-2; TRBD1 agrees at 11 bases. From germline, CDR1 is MDHEN and CDR2 SYDVKM. With V trimmed by 4 bases and J by 6 bases, 4 bases remained unmatched. There are 14 residues in the CDR3. The CDR3 DNA sequence: TGTGCCAGCAGTTACCGGGACAGGGGGAATGGCTACACCTTC. It yields the protein CASSYRDRGNGYTF.

The chain recombines TRBV2 with TRBJ1-5; 7 nucleotides agree with TRBD1. Germline CDR1 and CDR2: SNHLY and FYNNEI. The J segment lost 3 bases and the V segment lost 7 bases, leaving 12 bases of the junction unmatched. This CDR3 has 16 amino acids. CDR3 loop: CASTTDQGDVNQPQHF. In DNA form, the CDR3 reads TGTGCCAGCACCACCGATCAGGGGGACGTCAATCAGCCCCAGCATTTT. The whole variable domain, filled in from reference TRBV2 and TRBJ1-5, reads EPEVTQTPSHQVTQMGQEVILRCVPISNHLYFYWYRQILGQKVEFLVSFYNNEISEKSEIFDDQFSVERPDGSNFTLKIRSTKLEDSAMYFCASTTDQGDVNQPQHFGDGTRLSIL.

J is TRBJ2-7 and V is TRBV29-1; 9 bases line up with TRBD1. Germline lookup yields CDR1 SQVTM and CDR2 ANQGSEA. The CDR3 has 14 amino acids. The V segment lost 7 bases and the J segment 5 bases; nucleotides outside the gene matches: 12. The CDR3 is CSAFAGTGMNEQYF. In nucleotides, the CDR3 is TGCAGCGCCTTCGCGGGGACAGGGATGAACGAGCAGTACTTC.